The rows below give T cell receptor beta chains drawn from one sample of a study of Ad26.COV2.S vaccination and SARS-CoV-2 variants. TCRdb keeps only in-frame clones here, not all; method: immunoSEQ multiplex PCR. This repertoire shows over 300,000 clones, under 90% found once; its top ten account for about 7.1%. The sample in question was peripheral blood, obtained in a trial of Ad26.COV2.S vaccine versus placebo. These receptors all stem from a person between 18 and 65 years old who received the Ad26.COV2.S COVID-19 vaccine or a placebo. The CDR3 runs from the conserved cysteine through the conserved F or W. Only part of the rows carry a size: once, few, many, or a class if the clone is expanded.

>TRBV14|-|TRBJ2-3
CASSQGGGSVTDTQYF
>TRBV27|-|TRBJ2-3
CASSPLQDPGPSDHPLHTDTQYF
>TRBV6-1|-|TRBJ2-2
CASSEVGDTGELFF
>TRBV10-2|-|TRBJ2-3
CASSEREGKDTQYF
>TRBV5-6|-|TRBJ1-1
CASSPAMNTEAFF
>TRBV2|-|TRBJ2-5
CASSYLEQETQYF
>TRBV27|once|TRBJ1-4
CASSYLGGLGEKLFF
>TRBV5-1|-|TRBJ2-1
CASSLDISGSSYNEQFF
>TRBV29-1|once|TRBJ1-2
CSVEERGRGDGYTF
>TRBV20-1|-|TRBJ2-7
CSASLRAEEQYF
>TRBV4-3|few|TRBJ1-1
CASSHIRGGNTEAFF
>TRBV3-1/TRBV3-2|-|TRBJ2-7
CASSQEDSGSYEQYF
>TRBV11-2|-|TRBJ1-1
CASSSPPRNTEAFF
>TRBV18|-|TRBJ2-7
CASSPPSRARSYEQYF
>TRBV19|-|TRBJ2-2
CASSLSSTRNTGELFF
>TRBV6-5|-|TRBJ2-3
CASRARGLSQYF
>TRBV11-2|-|TRBJ2-2
CASSFGQNTGELFF
>TRBV10-1|-|TRBJ1-2
CASWPPLRDNYGYTF
>TRBV5-1|few|TRBJ1-6
CASSLEPGQGSPLHF
>TRBV27|-|TRBJ2-3
CASSSPLTTDTQYF
>TRBV2|-|TRBJ2-7
CASNSGLLEQYF
>TRBV19|-|TRBJ2-1
CASSIGGGDNEQFF
>TRBV30|-|TRBJ2-1
CAWSVLADLGQFF
>TRBV11-3|-|TRBJ2-3
CASSLEGGITDTQYF
>TRBV7-7|few|TRBJ2-5
CASSLSHSGTQYF
>TRBV7-8|-|TRBJ2-3
CASSLVSGRDTQYF
>TRBV10-3|-|TRBJ1-1
CAISPLTSGGDENTEAFF
>TRBV4-1|-|TRBJ1-1
CASSQDHQGEETEAFF
>TRBV11-3|-|TRBJ1-4
CASSLNGGLFF
>TRBV6-5|-|TRBJ1-1
CASSYFRGNTEAFF
>TRBV12-5|-|TRBJ2-1
CASGLLAGGFRYEQFF
>TRBV19|-|TRBJ2-7
CASSIDRTGYYEQYF
>TRBV5-6|-|TRBJ2-3
CASSHITDTQYF
>TRBV18|-|TRBJ1-4
CASSPGTGGYEKLFF
>TRBV6-1|few|TRBJ1-3
CASSDLLKGLRGNTIYF
>TRBV11-3|-|TRBJ2-1
CASSLRPAGTPMAYNEQFF
>TRBV20-1|once|TRBJ2-7
CSASPRDRGLGQYF
>TRBV2|-|TRBJ2-3
CASSWPDTQYF
>TRBV3-1/TRBV3-2|-|TRBJ1-2
CASSQVPGSRYGYTF
>TRBV11-2|-|TRBJ2-2
CASSLLGELFF
>TRBV7-8|-|TRBJ2-2
CASSASGLMGTGELFF